This T cell receptor (beta chain) was found in a study of shared clonotypes between healthy human individuals. CDR1 is MNHEY, CDR2 SMNVEV, per germline (reference sequence). This CDR3 region has 15 residues. Trimming cost V 2 bases and J 4 bases, with 14 bases left between them. Terminally differentiated effector memory CD45RA+ cells were excluded from the naive CD8 cells, which were CD45RO-negative and positively selected for CCR7. The assay was immunoSEQ multiplex PCR, and TCRdb's table has in-frame clones only and misses some. This table holds more than 600,000 clones, under 95% found once. The sample was naive CD8+ T cells sorted from blood. The TCR comes from a man younger than 40 in good health. This rearrangement joins TRBV27 to TRBJ2-5, with D tentatively TRBD1 (5 bases). The CDR3: CASSLLGAHTETQYF. The CDR3 DNA is TGTGCCAGCAGTTTACTTGGGGCACATACAGAGACCCAGTACTTC.